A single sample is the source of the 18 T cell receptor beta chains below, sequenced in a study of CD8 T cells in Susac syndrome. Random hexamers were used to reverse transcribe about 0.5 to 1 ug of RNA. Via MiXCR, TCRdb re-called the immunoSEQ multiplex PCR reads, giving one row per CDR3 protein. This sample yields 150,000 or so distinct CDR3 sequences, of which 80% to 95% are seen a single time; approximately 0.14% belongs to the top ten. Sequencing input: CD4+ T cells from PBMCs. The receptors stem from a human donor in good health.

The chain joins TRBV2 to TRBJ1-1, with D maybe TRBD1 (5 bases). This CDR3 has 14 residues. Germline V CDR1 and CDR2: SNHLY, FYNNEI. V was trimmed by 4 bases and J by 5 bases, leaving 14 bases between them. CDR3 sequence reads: CASSGEGLWTEAFF. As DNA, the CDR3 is TGTGCCAGCAGTGGGGAGGGGCTATGGACTGAAGCTTTCTTT.

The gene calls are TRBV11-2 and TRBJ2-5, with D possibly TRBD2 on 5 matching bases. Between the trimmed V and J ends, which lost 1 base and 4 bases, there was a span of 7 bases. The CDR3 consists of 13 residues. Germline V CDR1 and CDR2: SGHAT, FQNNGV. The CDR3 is CASSLAAGETQYF. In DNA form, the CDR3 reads TGTGCCAGCAGCTTAGCGGCGGGAGAGACCCAGTACTTC.

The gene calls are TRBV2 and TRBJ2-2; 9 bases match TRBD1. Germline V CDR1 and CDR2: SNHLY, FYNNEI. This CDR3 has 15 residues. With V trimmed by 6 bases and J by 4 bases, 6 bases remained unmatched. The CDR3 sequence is CASSPTGGFTGELFF. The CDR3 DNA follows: TGTGCCAGCAGCCCGACAGGGGGTTTCACCGGGGAGCTGTTTTTT.

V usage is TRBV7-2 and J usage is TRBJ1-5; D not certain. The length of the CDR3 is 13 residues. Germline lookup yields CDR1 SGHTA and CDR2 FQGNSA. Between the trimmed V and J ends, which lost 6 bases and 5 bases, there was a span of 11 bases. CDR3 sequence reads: CASRPPGDQPQHF. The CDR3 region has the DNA TGTGCCAGCAGGCCCCCTGGGGATCAGCCCCAGCATTTT.

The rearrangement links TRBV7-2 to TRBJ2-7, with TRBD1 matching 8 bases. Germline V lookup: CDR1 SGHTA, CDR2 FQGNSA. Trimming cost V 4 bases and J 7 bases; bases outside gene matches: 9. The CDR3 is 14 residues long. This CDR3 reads CASSSRQGSGEQYF. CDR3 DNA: TGTGCCAGCAGCTCGAGACAGGGGTCGGGAGAGCAGTACTTC.

CDR3 amino acids: CASSFRTGSSTDTQYF. The DNA for the CDR3 is TGTGCCAGTAGTTTCCGGACAGGGTCGTCGACAGATACGCAGTATTTT. The chain has TRBV19 and TRBJ2-3; 8 positions agree with TRBD1. J lost 3 bases, V lost 5 bases, and 10 bases had no gene match. The CDR3 has 16 amino acids. Germline CDR1 and CDR2: LNHDA and SQIVND (reference sequence).

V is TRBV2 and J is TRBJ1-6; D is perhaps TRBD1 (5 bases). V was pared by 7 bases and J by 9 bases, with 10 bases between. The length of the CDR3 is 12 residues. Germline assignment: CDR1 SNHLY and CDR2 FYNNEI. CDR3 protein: CASMTGGSPLHF. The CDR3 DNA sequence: TGTGCCAGCATGACCGGGGGTTCACCCCTCCACTTT.

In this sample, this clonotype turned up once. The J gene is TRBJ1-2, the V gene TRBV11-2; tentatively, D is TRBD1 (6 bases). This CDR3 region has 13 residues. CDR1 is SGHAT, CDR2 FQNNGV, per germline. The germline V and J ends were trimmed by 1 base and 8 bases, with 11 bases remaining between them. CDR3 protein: CASSLAQGLGYTF. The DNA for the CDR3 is TGTGCCAGCAGCTTAGCACAGGGACTAGGCTACACCTTC.

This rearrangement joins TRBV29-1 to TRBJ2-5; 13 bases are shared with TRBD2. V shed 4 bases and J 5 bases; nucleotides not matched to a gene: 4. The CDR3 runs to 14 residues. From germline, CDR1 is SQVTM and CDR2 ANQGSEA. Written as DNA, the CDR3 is TGCAGCGTTGCCGGGACTAGCGGGGTTGAGACCCAGTACTTC. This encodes CSVAGTSGVETQYF.

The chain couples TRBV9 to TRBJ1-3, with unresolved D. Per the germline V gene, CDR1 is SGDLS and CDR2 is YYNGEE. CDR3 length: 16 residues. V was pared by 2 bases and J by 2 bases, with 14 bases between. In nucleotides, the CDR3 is TGTGCCAGCAGCGTGGGAGGAGGGAACGCTGGAAACACCATATATTTT. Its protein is CASSVGGGNAGNTIYF.

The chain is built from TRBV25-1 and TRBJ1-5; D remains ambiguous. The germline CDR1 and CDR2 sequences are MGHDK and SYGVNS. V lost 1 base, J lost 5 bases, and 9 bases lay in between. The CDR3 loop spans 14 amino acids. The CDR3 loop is CASSELGRDQPQHF. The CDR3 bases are TGTGCCAGCAGTGAATTGGGTAGGGATCAGCCCCAGCATTTT.

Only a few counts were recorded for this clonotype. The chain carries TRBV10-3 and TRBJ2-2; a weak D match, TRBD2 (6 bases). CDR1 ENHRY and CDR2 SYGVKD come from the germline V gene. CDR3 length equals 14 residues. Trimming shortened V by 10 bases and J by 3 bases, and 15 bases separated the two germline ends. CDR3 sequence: CASAGTGDTGELFF. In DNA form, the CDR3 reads TGTGCCAGCGCCGGGACTGGAGACACCGGGGAGCTGTTTTTT.

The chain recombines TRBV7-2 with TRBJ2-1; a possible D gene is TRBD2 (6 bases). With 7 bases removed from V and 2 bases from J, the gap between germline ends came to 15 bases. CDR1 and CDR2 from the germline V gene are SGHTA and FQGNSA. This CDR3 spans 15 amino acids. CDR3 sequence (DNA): TGTGCCAGCACCCTGGGGGGAACTCCCTACAATGAGCAGTTCTTC. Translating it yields CASTLGGTPYNEQFF. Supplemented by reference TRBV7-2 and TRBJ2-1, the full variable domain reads GAGVSQSPSNKVTEKGKDVELRCDPISGHTALYWYRQSLGQGLEFLIYFQGNSAPDKSGLPSDRFSAERTGGSVSTLTIQRTQQEDSAVYLCASTLGGTPYNEQFFGPGTRLTVL.

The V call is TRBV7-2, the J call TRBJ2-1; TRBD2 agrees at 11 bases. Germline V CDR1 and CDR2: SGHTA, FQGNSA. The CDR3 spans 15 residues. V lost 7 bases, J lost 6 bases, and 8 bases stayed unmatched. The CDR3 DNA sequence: TGTGCCAGCATCAGGACTAGCGGGCCCGTCAATGAGCAGTTCTTC. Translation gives CASIRTSGPVNEQFF. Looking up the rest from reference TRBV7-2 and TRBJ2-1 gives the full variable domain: GAGVSQSPSNKVTEKGKDVELRCDPISGHTALYWYRQSLGQGLEFLIYFQGNSAPDKSGLPSDRFSAERTGGSVSTLTIQRTQQEDSAVYLCASIRTSGPVNEQFFGPGTRLTVL.

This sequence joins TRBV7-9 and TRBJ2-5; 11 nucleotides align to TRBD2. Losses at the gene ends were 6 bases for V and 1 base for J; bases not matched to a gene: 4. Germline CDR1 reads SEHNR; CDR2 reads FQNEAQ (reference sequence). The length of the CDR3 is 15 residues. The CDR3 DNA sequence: TGTGCCAGCAGGGGGACTAGCGGTCTCCAAGAGACCCAGTACTTC. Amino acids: CASRGTSGLQETQYF.

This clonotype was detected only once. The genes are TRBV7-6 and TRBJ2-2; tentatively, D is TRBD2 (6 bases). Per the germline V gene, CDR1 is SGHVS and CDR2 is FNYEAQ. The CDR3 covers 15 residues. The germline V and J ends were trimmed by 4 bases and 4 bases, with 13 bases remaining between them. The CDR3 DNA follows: TGTGCCAGCAGCTCCTTGCAGGGAGGCACCGGGGAGCTGTTTTTT. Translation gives CASSSLQGGTGELFF.

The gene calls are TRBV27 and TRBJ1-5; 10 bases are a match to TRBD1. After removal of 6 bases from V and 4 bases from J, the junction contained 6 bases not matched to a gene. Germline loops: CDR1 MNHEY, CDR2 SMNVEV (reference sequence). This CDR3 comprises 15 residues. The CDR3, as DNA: TGTGCCAGCAGACCCTGGGACAGGGGAAATCAGCCCCAGCATTTT. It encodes CASRPWDRGNQPQHF.

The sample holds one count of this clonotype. This CDR3 reads CASSPGTSDIRTQYF. Here the CDR3 DNA reads TGTGCCAGCAGCCCCGGGACTAGTGACATCCGGACCCAGTACTTC. The chain recombines TRBV5-4 with TRBJ2-5; 8 bases align to TRBD2. Unmatched junction bases numbered 12, after V lost 4 bases and J lost 7 bases. The CDR3 contains 15 residues. Germline CDR1 and CDR2: SGHNT and YYREEE (reference sequence).